This T cell receptor beta chain is drawn from a study of T-cell reconstitution after alpha-beta-depleted transplantation in children. Comments on this clonotype: As yet, its antigen is unknown.

Preparation of the TCRbeta library used unique molecular identifiers. TCRdb re-derived calls from the PCR reads in MiXCR, one entry per CDR3 protein. The table includes about 980,000 distinct CDR3 sequences, around 30% detected once. Study-level findings and limits: Recipient T cells and thymic progenitors that survived gave rise to the high TCRbeta diversity observed at day 60 in some patients. Alpha-beta T cells present about two months after transplant were reported to originate from several hundred expanded graft clones. T-cell numbers and diversity, one year after transplant, stemmed largely from T cells that were newly produced.

Germline V lookup: CDR1 SGHVS, CDR2 FNYEAQ. The CDR3 is 16 residues long. Trimming pared 5 bases from V and 2 bases from J, leaving 18 bases between. Sample: PBMCs, mostly from graft donor cells, taken 360 days after TCRalphabeta/CD19-depleted stem cell transplant. The chain carries TRBV7-6 and TRBJ2-5, with D perhaps matching TRBD1 (6 bases). The clonotype was recovered from a boy younger than two who had a stem cell transplant for SCID, so the T cells may come from the graft donor. Written as DNA, the CDR3 is TGTGCCAGCAGCGCGACCCCCCGGACAGTACAAGAGACCCAGTACTTC. Translated, it gives CASSATPRTVQETQYF.